The T cell receptor (beta chain) under discussion was sequenced for a study of PD-1 blockade in classical Hodgkin lymphoma. Findings of the study overall: What drove the repertoire differences, possibly disease activity or prior therapy, has not been defined.

CDR1 and CDR2 from the germline V gene are SGHVS and FQNEAQ. The CDR3 totals 13 residues. The V and J ends lost 3 bases and 6 bases, in that order; junction bases with no gene match: 1. This clone is classed as medium-sized. Antigen: not known. The method was immunoSEQ multiplex PCR; TCRdb's version includes in-frame clones alone and lacks a portion of them. The sample shows tens of thousands of clones, about 90% of them seen only once. Time point given: cycle 4 day 1 (C4D1), after more than five weeks of nivolumab. Following autologous stem cell transplantation, relapse occurred in every patient, and exposure to brentuximab vedotin varied. Complete response, partial response or progressive disease constituted the best responses recorded.

The source was peripheral blood mononuclear cells (PBMCs), collected before the fourth cycle of nivolumab. The clonotype comes from a human donor with classical Hodgkin lymphoma. This chain uses TRBV7-8 with TRBJ2-2; TRBD1 matches at 7 bases. DNA of the CDR3: TGTGCCAGCAGCTTCGGGACAGCCGGGGAGCTGTTTTTT. Translating it yields CASSFGTAGELFF.